One and the same sample provided the 21 T cell receptor beta chains below, sequenced in a study of shared clonotypes between healthy human individuals. Some clones are missing from TCRdb's copy, which holds only in-frame ones; the method was immunoSEQ multiplex PCR. Seen here are about 1.5 million clones, around 97% observed once, and the top ten hold roughly 1.2%. Material for sequencing was naive CD4+ T cells sorted from blood. Described subset: CD45RA+ positively selected. These receptors were taken from a man aged 25-45 years in good health.

The CDR3 sequence: CSVEGGRTGELFF. In DNA, the CDR3 is TGCAGCGTTGAGGGCGGGAGAACCGGGGAGCTGTTTTTT. The chain joins TRBV29-1 to TRBJ2-2; 7 bases match TRBD2. The germline V gene encodes CDR1 SQVTM and CDR2 ANQGSEA. J gave up 5 bases and V 3 bases, and 3 bases lay outside the gene matches. The CDR3 sequence is 13 residues long.

V gene TRBV19 combines with J gene TRBJ2-7; 10 positions agree with TRBD1. After removal of 7 bases from V and 2 bases from J, the junction contained 8 bases not matched to a gene. The CDR3 totals 15 residues. The germline V gene has CDR1 LNHDA and CDR2 SQIVND (reference sequence). The CDR3 coding sequence is TGTGCCAGTACTCCCACCGGGACAGGGGCCTACGAGCAGTACTTC. Its translation is CASTPTGTGAYEQYF.

J is TRBJ2-1 and V is TRBV7-9; no clear D. The CDR3 runs 13 residues. The V and J ends lost 2 bases and 6 bases respectively, with 8 bases between them. The V gene's germline CDR1 is SEHNR and CDR2 FQNEAQ (reference sequence). This CDR3 is CASSLLSINEQFF. The CDR3 DNA reads TGTGCCAGCAGCTTACTAAGCATCAATGAGCAGTTCTTC.

The V and J genes are TRBV7-9 and TRBJ2-7, with D perhaps matching TRBD1 (5 bases). The CDR3 is made up of 14 amino acids. Germline assignment: CDR1 SEHNR and CDR2 FQNEAQ (reference sequence). V was cut by 1 base and J by 2 bases, with 9 bases left in between. CDR3 protein: CASSLGGIAYEQYF. CDR3 bases: TGTGCCAGCAGCTTAGGGGGCATTGCCTACGAGCAGTACTTC.

The rearrangement joins TRBV19 to TRBJ2-5; TRBD1 or TRBD2 may be the D gene (5 bases each). The V and J ends lost 5 bases and 5 bases respectively, with 18 bases between them. Germline values: CDR1 LNHDA, CDR2 SQIVND (reference sequence). The CDR3 has 15 amino acids. The CDR3 reads CASSEDGAGTETQYF. CDR3 DNA: TGTGCCAGTAGTGAAGATGGGGCCGGGACGGAGACCCAGTACTTC.

The chain joins TRBV9 to TRBJ2-7, with TRBD2 identical over 12 bases. The V and J ends lost 3 bases and 6 bases, in that order; junction bases with no gene match: 10. Germline CDR1 SGDLS, CDR2 YYNGEE. CDR3 size: 16 residues. In DNA, the CDR3 is TGTGCCAGCAGCGCTAGCGGGAGGGCCTTAGGAGGCGAGCAGTACTTC. This encodes CASSASGRALGGEQYF.

The chain recombines TRBV25-1 with TRBJ2-5; TRBD2 is a possible D gene (5 bases). The CDR3 is made up of 17 amino acids. The germline gives CDR1 MGHDK, CDR2 SYGVNS. V lost 4 bases and J lost 1, with 19 bases in between. For the CDR3, the DNA is TGTGCCAGCAGTGCCCTCCTCGGACGGGGTCGCCAAGAGACCCAGTACTTC. Amino acids: CASSALLGRGRQETQYF.

This chain links TRBV7-2 with TRBJ2-1; TRBD2 matches at 11 bases. The germline gives CDR1 SGHTA, CDR2 FQGNSA. The ends lost 0 bases at V and 6 bases at J; junction bases unmatched: 7. CDR3 length: 17 amino acids. The chain's CDR3 is CASSLAQLAGVVNEQFF. DNA of the CDR3: TGTGCCAGCAGCTTAGCGCAACTAGCGGGAGTAGTCAATGAGCAGTTCTTC.

V gene TRBV7-6 combines with J gene TRBJ2-3; 10 bases match TRBD2. Trimming took 0 bases from V and 3 from J; bases not matched to a gene: 15. CDR1 is SGHVS, CDR2 FNYEAQ, per germline. CDR3 size: 20 residues. In nucleotides, the CDR3 is TGTGCCAGCAGCTTAGCAGTAGCGGGAGGAAGGCTATCTTCTACAGATACGCAGTATTTT. This sequence encodes CASSLAVAGGRLSSTDTQYF. The full variable domain, its missing parts supplied by reference TRBV7-6 and TRBJ2-3, is GAGVSQSPRYKVTKRGQDVALRCDPISGHVSLYWYRQALGQGPEFLTYFNYEAQQDKSGLPNDRFSAERPEGSISTLTIQRTEQRDSAMYRCASSLAVAGGRLSSTDTQYFGPGTRLTVL.

V is TRBV19 and J is TRBJ2-2, with 8 positions matching TRBD1. This CDR3 comprises 14 residues. J was trimmed by 7 bases and V by 6 bases; bases with no gene match: 7. CDR1 is LNHDA and CDR2 is SQIVND in the germline V gene (reference sequence). The CDR3 reads CASSRQGRDGELFF. DNA of the CDR3: TGTGCCAGTAGCCGACAGGGGCGGGACGGGGAGCTGTTTTTT.

The J gene is TRBJ2-3, the V gene TRBV25-1; D is possibly TRBD2 (6 bases). The CDR3 has 14 amino acids. Germline lookup yields CDR1 MGHDK and CDR2 SYGVNS. V was shortened by 4 bases and J by 2 bases, with 10 bases between the two germline ends. The CDR3 coding sequence is TGTGCCAGCAGTGTAGGGGACTTCACAGATACGCAGTATTTT. Amino acids: CASSVGDFTDTQYF.

The chain joins TRBV7-2 to TRBJ2-2; D is possibly TRBD2 (5 bases). V was cut by 7 bases and J by 7 bases, with 13 bases left in between. The CDR3 runs to 13 residues. Germline loops: CDR1 SGHTA, CDR2 FQGNSA. CDR3 DNA: TGTGCCAGCATGAAAATCCGGGGCGGGGAGCTGTTTTTT. It encodes CASMKIRGGELFF.

The gene calls are TRBV5-1 and TRBJ2-7; D not resolved. The V gene's germline CDR1 is SGHRS and CDR2 YFSETQ. The CDR3 is 15 residues long. V shed 4 bases and J shed 2 bases, with 16 bases lying between them. CDR3: CASSPNPGSTYEQYF. The CDR3 DNA follows: TGCGCCAGCAGCCCTAACCCCGGCAGTACCTACGAGCAGTACTTC. Variable domain in full (rest from reference TRBV5-1 and TRBJ2-7): KAGVTQTPRYLIKTRGQQVTLSCSPISGHRSVSWYQQTPGQGLQFLFEYFSETQRNKGNFPGRFSGRQFSNSRSEMNVSTLELGDSALYLCASSPNPGSTYEQYFGPGTRLTVT.

The chain uses TRBV28 and TRBJ1-5; TRBD1 matches at 7 bases. CDR1 is MDHEN, CDR2 SYDVKM, per germline. V was pared by 7 bases and J by 6 bases, with 9 bases of the junction left unmatched. The CDR3 spans 14 residues. The CDR3 here is CASISEGAGQPQHF. The DNA of the CDR3 is TGTGCCAGCATCTCAGAGGGGGCAGGTCAGCCCCAGCATTTT. Together with reference TRBV28 and TRBJ1-5, the CDR3 gives the full variable domain: DVKVTQSSRYLVKRTGEKVFLECVQDMDHENMFWYRQDPGLGLRLIYFSYDVKMKEKGDIPEGYSVSREKKERFSLILESASTNQTSMYLCASISEGAGQPQHFGDGTRLSIL.

The rearrangement links TRBV2 to TRBJ2-1, with 10 nucleotides matching TRBD1. Germline V gene sequence: CDR1 SNHLY, CDR2 FYNNEI. The CDR3 totals 15 residues. J lost 4 bases, V lost 3 bases, and 3 bases had no gene match. CDR3 sequence (DNA): TGTGCCAGCAGTGAGTCGGGACAGGGGTACAATGAGCAGTTCTTC. Protein sequence: CASSESGQGYNEQFF.

This clone was seen once. The rearrangement joins TRBV19 to TRBJ2-2; 7 bases agree with TRBD1. The CDR3 totals 17 residues. V was clipped by 9 bases and J by 0 bases; unmatched bases: 13. Germline V CDR1 and CDR2: LNHDA, SQIVND (reference sequence). For the CDR3, the DNA is TGTGCCAGCCGATTACAAGGGGGCAGAACGAACACCGGGGAGCTGTTTTTT. As protein: CASRLQGGRTNTGELFF.

This clone was recorded only once. DNA for the CDR3: TGCGCCAGCAGTCAACCCCTCAGGAGGGAGGGCCGGTCGCGGGAGCAGTTCTTC. This codes for CASSQPLRREGRSREQFF. This rearrangement joins TRBV23-1 to TRBJ2-1; TRBD2 matches at 7 bases. TRBV23-1 belongs to the ORF category, with a function that is uncertain. The CDR3 runs to 18 residues. V dropped 2 bases and J dropped 10; count of bases not matched to a gene: 20.

The V call is TRBV10-3, the J call TRBJ2-1; the match to TRBD2 covers 11 bases. The CDR3 has 17 amino acids. V gave up 3 bases and J gave up 4 bases; unmatched junction bases: 8. Germline V gene sequence: CDR1 ENHRY, CDR2 SYGVKD. CDR3 nucleotides: TGTGCCATCAGTGATCATTCCGGGACTAGCGGATACAATGAGCAGTTCTTC. Protein product: CAISDHSGTSGYNEQFF.

V gene TRBV29-1 combines with J gene TRBJ1-2; D is unclear. Germline assignment: CDR1 SQVTM and CDR2 ANQGSEA. V was clipped by 4 bases and J by 2 bases, with 11 bases between them. The length of the CDR3 is 13 residues. The CDR3 is CSVAARLNYGYTF. CDR3 bases: TGCAGCGTTGCCGCCAGACTAAACTATGGCTACACCTTC.

Turning to this clone: Distinct nucleotide sequences in the sample also encode this CDR3. The chain links TRBV9 to TRBJ2-3, with no clear D. Trimming cost V 1 base and J 0 bases, with 6 bases left between them. The V gene's germline CDR1 is SGDLS and CDR2 YYNGEE. The CDR3 length is 14 residues. CDR3 DNA: TGTGCCAGCAGCGTATCGACTAGCACAGATACGCAGTATTTT. Its protein product is CASSVSTSTDTQYF.

The chain couples TRBV30 to TRBJ1-1, with TRBD1 as a possible D gene (5 bases). CDR3 size: 16 residues. The germline gives CDR1 GTSNPN, CDR2 SVGIG (reference sequence). V lost 0 bases, J lost 2 bases, and 16 bases lay in between. The CDR3 loop reads CAWSVLTRAPNTEAFF. The CDR3 nucleotides are TGTGCCTGGAGTGTGTTGACCAGGGCCCCTAACACTGAAGCTTTCTTT.